This T cell receptor beta chain derives from a study of OX40 agonist ivuxolimab in advanced cancers. Overall study context: Among those enrolled, mean age was roughly 62 years (range about 20 to 79) and less than 90% were male. Therapy given before enrollment (anti-PD-1, anti-PD-L1 or anti-CTLA-4) was allowed, and around 40% had some. Study outcomes and limitations: Within 6 weeks, CD4+ and CD8+ blood T cells expanded clonally at 0.1 to 3.0 mg/kg.

The CDR3 length is 13 residues. Germline loops: CDR1 MDHEN, CDR2 SYDVKM. The V segment lost 4 bases and the J segment 6 bases; nucleotides outside the gene matches: 3. Comments on this clone: Its antigen is still unknown.

Sequencing used immunoSEQ multiplex PCR; TCRdb keeps in-frame clones, though not all of them. The sample lists 98,000 or so clones, roughly 95% occurring once. Blood sampling took place at baseline, cycle 4 day 1, and cycle 7 day 1. This receptor was identified in an adult with an advanced solid tumor such as melanoma, head and neck, liver or kidney cancer. This chain joins TRBV28 and TRBJ2-7; 10 nucleotides agree with TRBD2. This specimen consisted of CD4+ or CD8+ T cells sorted from blood, obtained in a trial of the OX40 agonist ivuxolimab. The CDR3 loop reads CASSSSGRAEQYF. CDR3 coding DNA: TGTGCCAGCAGTTCAAGCGGGAGGGCCGAGCAGTACTTC.